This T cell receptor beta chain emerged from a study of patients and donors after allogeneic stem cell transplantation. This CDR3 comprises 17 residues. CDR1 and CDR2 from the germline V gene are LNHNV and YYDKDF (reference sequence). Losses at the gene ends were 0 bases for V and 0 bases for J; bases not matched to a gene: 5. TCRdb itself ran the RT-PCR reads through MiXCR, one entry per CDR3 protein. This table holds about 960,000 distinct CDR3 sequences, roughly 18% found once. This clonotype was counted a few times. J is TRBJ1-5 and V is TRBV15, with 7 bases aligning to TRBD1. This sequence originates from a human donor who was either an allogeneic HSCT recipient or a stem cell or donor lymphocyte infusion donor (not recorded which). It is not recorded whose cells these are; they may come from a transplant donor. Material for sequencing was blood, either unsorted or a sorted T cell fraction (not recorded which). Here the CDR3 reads CATSRDGTVPSNQPQHF. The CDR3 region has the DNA TGTGCCACCAGCAGAGACGGGACAGTCCCTAGCAATCAGCCCCAGCATTTT.